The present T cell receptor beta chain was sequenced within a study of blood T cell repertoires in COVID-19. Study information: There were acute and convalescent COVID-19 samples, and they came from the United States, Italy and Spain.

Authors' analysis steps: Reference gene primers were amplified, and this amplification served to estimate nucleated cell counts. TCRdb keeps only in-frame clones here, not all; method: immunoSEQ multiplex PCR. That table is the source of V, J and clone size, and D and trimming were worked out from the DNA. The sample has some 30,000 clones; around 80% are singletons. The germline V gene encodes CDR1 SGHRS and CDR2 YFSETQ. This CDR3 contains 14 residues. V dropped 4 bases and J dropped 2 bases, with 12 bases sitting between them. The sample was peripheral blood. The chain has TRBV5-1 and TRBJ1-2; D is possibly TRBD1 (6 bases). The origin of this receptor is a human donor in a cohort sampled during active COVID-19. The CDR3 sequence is CASSRSGENYGYTF. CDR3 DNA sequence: TGCGCCAGCAGCAGATCAGGGGAAAACTATGGCTACACCTTC.